A single sample is the source of the 12 T cell receptor beta chains below, sequenced in a study of T-cell reconstitution after alpha-beta-depleted transplantation in children. For TCRbeta, the library was prepared with unique molecular identifiers. TCRdb itself ran the PCR reads through MiXCR, one entry per CDR3 protein. The table records about 980,000 distinct CDR3 sequences, around 30% of them present only once. The sequencing here drew on PBMCs, mostly from graft donor cells, taken 360 days after TCRalphabeta/CD19-depleted stem cell transplant. The receptors come from a boy under two years old who had a stem cell transplant for SCID, so the T cells may come from the graft donor.

The V call is TRBV20-1, the J call TRBJ2-3; D gene ambiguous. The V and J ends lost 3 bases and 3 bases respectively, with 13 bases between them. The germline gives CDR1 DFQATT, CDR2 SNEGSKA (reference sequence). CDR3 size: 14 residues. Here the CDR3 DNA reads TGCAGTGCTAGCCCCCTAGACCTTACAGATACGCAGTATTTT. Its translation is CSASPLDLTDTQYF.

The V gene is TRBV13, the J gene TRBJ2-1; 8 nucleotides match TRBD1. The germline gives CDR1 PRHDT, CDR2 FYEKMQ (reference sequence). The CDR3 loop spans 16 amino acids. J gave up 3 bases and V 2 bases, and 6 bases lay outside the gene matches. The CDR3 loop reads CASSLPGGQFYNEQFF. CDR3 nucleotide sequence: TGTGCCAGCAGCTTACCAGGGGGCCAATTCTACAATGAGCAGTTCTTC.

This clonotype has just a few counts. This chain uses TRBV5-6 with TRBJ2-7, with 10 bases lining up with TRBD1. Per the germline V gene, CDR1 is SGHDT and CDR2 is YYEEEE. This CDR3 has 15 amino acids. The V and J ends lost 1 base and 2 bases, in that order; junction bases with no gene match: 3. CDR3 sequence: CASSLTGQGAYEQYF. The CDR3, as DNA: TGTGCCAGCAGCTTGACCGGACAGGGGGCCTACGAGCAGTACTTC.

This clonotype was observed many times. The V and J genes are TRBV5-1 and TRBJ2-1; TRBD2 is a possible D gene (5 bases). Trimming removed 0 bases from V and 5 bases from J, with 9 bases in between. Germline lookup yields CDR1 SGHRS and CDR2 YFSETQ. The CDR3 is 14 residues long. The CDR3, as DNA: TGCGCCAGCAGCTTGGGACTCGGGAACAATGAGCAGTTCTTC. It yields the protein CASSLGLGNNEQFF.

The CDR3 DNA follows: TGCGCCAGCAACTTCCAAGGGGCTAGCACAGATACGCAGTATTTT. Encoded protein: CASNFQGASTDTQYF. The J gene is TRBJ2-3, the V gene TRBV5-1; possibly TRBD1 for D (5 bases). This CDR3 has 15 amino acids. Trimming removed 6 bases from V and 0 bases from J, with 14 bases in between. The germline V gene encodes CDR1 SGHRS and CDR2 YFSETQ.

This clonotype was seen only a few times. J is TRBJ2-2 and V is TRBV20-1; D unresolved. Germline V gives CDR1 DFQATT, CDR2 SNEGSKA (reference sequence). V dropped 3 bases and J dropped 1 base, with 9 bases sitting between them. This CDR3 is 14 amino acids long. The CDR3 sequence: CSASPWLNTGELFF. In DNA, the CDR3 is TGCAGTGCTAGCCCCTGGCTGAACACCGGGGAGCTGTTTTTT.

This clonotype appeared many times. This chain joins TRBV7-8 and TRBJ1-5, with a possible D match to TRBD1 (6 bases). Germline CDR1 and CDR2: SGHVS and FQNEAQ. This CDR3 is 14 amino acids long. V was pared by 5 bases and J by 9 bases, with 17 bases between. The CDR3 sequence: CASSPSSTGMPQHF. As DNA, the CDR3 is TGTGCCAGCAGCCCCAGCTCGACAGGCATGCCCCAGCATTTT.

V and J are TRBV12-3 or TRBV12-4 and TRBJ2-5; TRBD2 might be the D (6 bases). V lost 7 bases and J lost 1, with 16 bases in between. This CDR3 comprises 15 residues. The CDR3 region is CASNLGGPRQETQYF. CDR3 coding DNA: TGTGCCAGCAATCTCGGGGGACCCCGCCAAGAGACCCAGTACTTC.

This chain joins TRBV18 and TRBJ2-7; 7 bases match TRBD2. Losses at the gene ends were 3 bases for V and 6 bases for J; bases not matched to a gene: 8. The CDR3 is 14 amino acids. The germline CDR1 and CDR2 sequences are KGHSH and LQKENI. The CDR3 region is CASSPAWEGSEQYF. In DNA form, the CDR3 reads TGTGCCAGCTCACCTGCCTGGGAGGGGAGCGAGCAGTACTTC.

This clonotype was recorded a few times. The genes are TRBV9 and TRBJ2-7; the match to TRBD1 covers 7 bases. This CDR3 contains 14 residues. V gave up 4 bases and J gave up 6 bases; unmatched junction bases: 10. Germline V gene lookup returns CDR1 SGDLS and CDR2 YYNGEE. CDR3 DNA sequence: TGTGCCAGCAGCCCGGGACAGCCAACCTCCGAGCAGTACTTC. It yields the protein CASSPGQPTSEQYF.

As regards this clonotype: The CDR3 end shows no conserved phenylalanine or tryptophan, and so a read error is likely. The gene calls are TRBV20-1 and TRBJ1-1, with 7 positions matching TRBD1. This CDR3 spans 14 amino acids. V shed 5 bases, J shed 2 bases, and the junction held 8 bases outside the gene matches. Looked up from germline, CDR1 is DFQATT and CDR2 is SNEGSKA (reference sequence). The CDR3, as DNA: TGCAGTGCTCAATACGACAGGGTTAACACTGAAGCTTTCTTA. Residues: CSAQYDRVNTEAFL.

The V and J genes are TRBV28 and TRBJ1-2, with D perhaps matching TRBD1 (6 bases). Germline V gene lookup returns CDR1 MDHEN and CDR2 SYDVKM. V was clipped by 6 bases and J by 8 bases, with 13 bases between them. CDR3 size: 12 residues. The CDR3 DNA is TGTGCCAGCAGGCCAGGGGTGGGAGGCTACACCTTC. It encodes CASRPGVGGYTF.